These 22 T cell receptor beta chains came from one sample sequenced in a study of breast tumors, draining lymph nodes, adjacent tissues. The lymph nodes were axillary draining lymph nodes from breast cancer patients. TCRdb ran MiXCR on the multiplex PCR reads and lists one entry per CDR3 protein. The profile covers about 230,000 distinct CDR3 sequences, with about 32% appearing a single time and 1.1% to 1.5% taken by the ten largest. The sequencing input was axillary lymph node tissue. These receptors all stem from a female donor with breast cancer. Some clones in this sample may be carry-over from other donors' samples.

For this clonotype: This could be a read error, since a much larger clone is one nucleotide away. The CDR3 reads CASSPNRASTDTQYF. The CDR3 DNA is TGTGCCAGCTCACCGAACCGAGCTAGCACAGATACGCAGTATTTT. The rearrangement uses TRBV18 and TRBJ2-3, with D unclear. V was pared by 3 bases and J by 0 bases, with 10 bases between. Germline V gives CDR1 KGHSH, CDR2 LQKENI. The CDR3 extends over 15 amino acids.

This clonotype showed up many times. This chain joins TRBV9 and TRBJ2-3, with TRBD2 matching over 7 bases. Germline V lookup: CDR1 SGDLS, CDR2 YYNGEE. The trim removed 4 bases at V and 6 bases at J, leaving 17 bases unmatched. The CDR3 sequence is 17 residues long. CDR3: CASSYHLDGRSKDTQYF. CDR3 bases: TGTGCCAGCAGCTATCACCTGGACGGGAGGTCGAAGGATACGCAGTATTTT.

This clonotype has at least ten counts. CDR3 sequence reads: CASSFSGVREQFF. CDR3 sequence (DNA): TGTGCCAGCAGCTTCTCGGGAGTTCGTGAGCAGTTCTTC. The chain employs TRBV7-3 and TRBJ2-1; TRBD2 is a possible D gene (6 bases). The CDR3 loop spans 13 amino acids. Germline loops: CDR1 SGHTA, CDR2 FQGTGA. Trimming cost V 3 bases and J 9 bases, with 12 bases left between them.

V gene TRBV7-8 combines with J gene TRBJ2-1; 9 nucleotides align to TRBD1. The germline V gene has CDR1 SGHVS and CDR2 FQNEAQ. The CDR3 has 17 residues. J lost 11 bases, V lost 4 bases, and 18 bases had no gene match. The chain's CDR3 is CASSSPSGTGIVNQQFF. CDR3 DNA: TGTGCCAGCAGCTCACCATCCGGGACAGGGATTGTTAATCAGCAGTTCTTC.

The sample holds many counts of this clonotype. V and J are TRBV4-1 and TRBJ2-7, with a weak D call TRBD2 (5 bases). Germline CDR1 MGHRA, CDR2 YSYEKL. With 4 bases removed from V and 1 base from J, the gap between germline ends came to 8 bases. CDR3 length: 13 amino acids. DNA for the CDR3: TGCGCCAGCAGCCGCCCGGGATCCTACGAGCAGTACTTC. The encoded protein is CASSRPGSYEQYF.

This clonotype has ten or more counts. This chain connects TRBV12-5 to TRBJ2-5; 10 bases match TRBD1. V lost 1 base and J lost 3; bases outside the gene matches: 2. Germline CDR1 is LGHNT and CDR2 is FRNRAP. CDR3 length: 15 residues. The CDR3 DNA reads TGTGCTAGTGGTTTGGGGACAGGGGGAAAAGAGACCCAGTACTTC. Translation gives CASGLGTGGKETQYF.

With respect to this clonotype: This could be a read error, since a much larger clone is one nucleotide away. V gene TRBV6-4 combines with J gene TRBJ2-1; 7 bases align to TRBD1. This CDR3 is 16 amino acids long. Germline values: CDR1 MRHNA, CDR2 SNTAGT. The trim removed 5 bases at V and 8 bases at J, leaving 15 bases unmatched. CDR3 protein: CASSHTDRDKVYEQFF. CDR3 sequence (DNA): TGTGCCAGCAGTCACACAGACAGGGATAAGGTCTATGAGCAGTTCTTC.

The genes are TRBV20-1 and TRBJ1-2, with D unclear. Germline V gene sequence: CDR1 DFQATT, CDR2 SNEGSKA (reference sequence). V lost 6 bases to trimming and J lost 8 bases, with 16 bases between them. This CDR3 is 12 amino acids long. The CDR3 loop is CSAYQWAGGYTF. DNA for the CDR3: TGCAGTGCCTACCAGTGGGCGGGAGGCTACACCTTC.

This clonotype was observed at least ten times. The CDR3: CASSQGASRGSTDTQYF. CDR3 bases: TGTGCCAGCAGCCAAGGGGCTTCGCGGGGAAGCACAGATACGCAGTATTTT. V usage is TRBV4-2 and J usage is TRBJ2-3; D possibly corresponds to TRBD2 (6 bases). Germline CDR1 is LGHNA and CDR2 is YNFKEQ. The CDR3 spans 17 residues. The ends were cut back, 1 base at V and 0 bases at J, with 14 bases in the middle.

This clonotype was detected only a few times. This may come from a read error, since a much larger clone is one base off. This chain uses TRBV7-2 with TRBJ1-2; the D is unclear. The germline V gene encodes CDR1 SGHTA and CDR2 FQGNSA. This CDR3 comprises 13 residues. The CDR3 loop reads CVSSPDGVYGYTF. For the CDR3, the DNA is TGTGTCAGCAGCCCGGACGGGGTATATGGCTACACCTTC.

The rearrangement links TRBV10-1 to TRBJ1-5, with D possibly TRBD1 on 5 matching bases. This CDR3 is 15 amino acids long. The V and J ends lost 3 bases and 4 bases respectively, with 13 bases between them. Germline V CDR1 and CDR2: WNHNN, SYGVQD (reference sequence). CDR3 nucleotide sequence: TGCGCCAGCAGTGATAGGGAGGAGGGGAATCAGCCCCAGCATTTT. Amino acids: CASSDREEGNQPQHF.

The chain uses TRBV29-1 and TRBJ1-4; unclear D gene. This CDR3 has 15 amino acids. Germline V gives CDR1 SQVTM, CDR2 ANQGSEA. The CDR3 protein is CSIGGAVATNEKLFF. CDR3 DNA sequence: TGCAGTATAGGAGGCGCCGTTGCAACTAATGAAAAACTGTTTTTT.

CDR3 sequence reads: CASSQDTYETGELFF. CDR3 DNA sequence: TGTGCCAGCAGCCAAGATACGTATGAGACCGGGGAGCTGTTTTTT. V and J are TRBV3-1 and TRBJ2-2, with D hard to call. Per the germline V gene, CDR1 is LGHDT and CDR2 is YNNKEL (reference sequence). V lost 0 bases, J lost 5 bases, and 10 bases lay in between. The CDR3 contains 15 residues.

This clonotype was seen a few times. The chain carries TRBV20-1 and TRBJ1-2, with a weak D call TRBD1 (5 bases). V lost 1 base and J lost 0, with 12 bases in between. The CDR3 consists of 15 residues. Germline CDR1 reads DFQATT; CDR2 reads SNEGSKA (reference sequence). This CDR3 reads CSARGGGRANYGYTF. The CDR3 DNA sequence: TGCAGTGCTAGAGGGGGGGGGAGGGCTAACTATGGCTACACCTTC.

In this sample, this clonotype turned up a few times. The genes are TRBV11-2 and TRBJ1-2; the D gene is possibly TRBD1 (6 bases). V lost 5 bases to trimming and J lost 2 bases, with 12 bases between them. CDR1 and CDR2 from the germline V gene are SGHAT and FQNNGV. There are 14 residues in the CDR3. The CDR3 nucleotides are TGTGCCAGCAGCAAACGGGACACAAACTATGGCTACACCTTC. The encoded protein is CASSKRDTNYGYTF.

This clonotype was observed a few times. CDR3 amino acids: CASIEDRVNTEAFF. The CDR3 nucleotides are TGTGCCAGCATCGAAGACAGGGTGAACACTGAAGCTTTCTTT. This chain joins TRBV7-8 and TRBJ1-1; 7 bases are shared with TRBD1. The germline V gene encodes CDR1 SGHVS and CDR2 FQNEAQ. Trimming cost V 7 bases and J 0 bases; bases outside gene matches: 5. The CDR3 is 14 residues long.

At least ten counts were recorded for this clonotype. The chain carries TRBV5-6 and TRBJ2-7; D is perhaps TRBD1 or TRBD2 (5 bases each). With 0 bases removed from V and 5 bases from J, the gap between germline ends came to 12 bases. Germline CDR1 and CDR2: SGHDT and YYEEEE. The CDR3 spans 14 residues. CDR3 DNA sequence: TGTGCCAGCAGCTTGGCGGGGCTAGGGAACGAGCAGTACTTC. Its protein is CASSLAGLGNEQYF.

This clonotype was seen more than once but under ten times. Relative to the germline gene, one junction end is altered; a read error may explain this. CDR3 nucleotides: TGCGCCAGCAGCGAGAGAGGGGAGACCCACTACTTC. Its translation: CASSERGETHYF. The chain has TRBV5-1 and TRBJ2-5; D may be TRBD1 or TRBD2 (5 bases each). Germline V CDR1 and CDR2: SGHRS, YFSETQ. This CDR3 region has 12 residues.

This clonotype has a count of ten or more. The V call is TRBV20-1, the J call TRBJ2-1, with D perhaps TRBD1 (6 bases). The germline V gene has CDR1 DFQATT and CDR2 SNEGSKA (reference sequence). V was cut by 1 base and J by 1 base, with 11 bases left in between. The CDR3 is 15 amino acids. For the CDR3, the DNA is TGCAGTGCTAGAGGTCATCAGGGGTCCTACAATGAGCAGTTCTTC. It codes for CSARGHQGSYNEQFF.

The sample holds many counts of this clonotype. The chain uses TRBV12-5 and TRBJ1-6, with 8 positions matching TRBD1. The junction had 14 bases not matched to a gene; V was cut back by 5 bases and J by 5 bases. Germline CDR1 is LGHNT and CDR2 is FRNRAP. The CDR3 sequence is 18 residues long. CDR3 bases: TGTGCTAGTGGTGAACCTTTAGGGACAGGTGAAAATAATTCACCCCTCCACTTT. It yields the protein CASGEPLGTGENNSPLHF.

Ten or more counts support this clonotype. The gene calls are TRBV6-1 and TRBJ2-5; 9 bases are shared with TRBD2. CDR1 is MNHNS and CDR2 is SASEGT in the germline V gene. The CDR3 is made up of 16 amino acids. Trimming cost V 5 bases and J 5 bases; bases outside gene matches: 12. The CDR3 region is CASSPRTGTSRETQYF. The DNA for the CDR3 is TGTGCCAGCAGTCCCAGAACCGGGACTAGCAGGGAGACCCAGTACTTC.

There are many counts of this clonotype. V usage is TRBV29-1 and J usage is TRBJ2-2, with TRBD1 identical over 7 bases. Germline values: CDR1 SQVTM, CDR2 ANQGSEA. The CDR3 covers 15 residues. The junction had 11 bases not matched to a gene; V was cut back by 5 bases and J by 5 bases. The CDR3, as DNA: TGCAGCGTTCCCCTCCTGACAGGGAAGACCGGGGAGCTGTTTTTT. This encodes CSVPLLTGKTGELFF.